The 4 T cell receptor beta chains reported below all come from one sample, sequenced in a study of regulatory T cells in long-lasting Graves disease. TCR beta libraries were built with iRepertoire HTBI primers and Arm-PCR of CDR3 regions. TCRdb reprocessed the multiplex PCR reads via MiXCR and lists one record per CDR3 protein. The sample contains around 460,000 distinct CDR3 sequences, roughly 23% of which appear only once. Time point: persistent/refractory GD, antithyroid drugs over 5 years with positive TRAb. TCR sequences were obtained from RNA taken from PBMCs. Sequenced here: peripheral blood mononuclear cells (PBMCs), sampled when the disease was refractory, from a patient treated with antithyroid drugs. The origin of the receptors is a female donor with Graves disease.

A word on this clonotype: A read error may be the cause here, since a much bigger clone is one base away. The gene calls are TRBV2 and TRBJ2-4; D is perhaps TRBD2 (6 bases). The CDR3 totals 15 residues. CDR1 and CDR2 from the germline V gene are SNHLY and FYNNEI. CDR3 sequence (DNA): TGTGCCAGCAGTGGGGGGACTTTAGCCAAAAACATTCAGCACTTC. Its translation: CASSGGTLAKNIQHF.

The V and J genes are TRBV19 and TRBJ1-1; tentatively, D is TRBD1 (6 bases). CDR1 LNHDA and CDR2 SQIVND come from the germline V gene (reference sequence). Trimming stripped 0 bases from V and 4 bases from J, with 12 bases between. There are 15 residues in the CDR3. CDR3: CASSIETGLGTEAFF. The CDR3 region has the DNA TGTGCCAGTAGTATAGAAACAGGGTTGGGCACTGAAGCTTTCTTT.

This clonotype was recorded at least ten times. The chain is built from TRBV2 and TRBJ2-7; possible D gene TRBD1, 5 bases. Trimming removed 2 bases from V and 1 base from J, with 9 bases in between. CDR1 is SNHLY and CDR2 is FYNNEI in the germline V gene. The CDR3 covers 14 residues. CDR3 region: CASSEQGRSYEQYF. The CDR3 DNA is TGTGCCAGCAGTGAACAGGGTCGGTCCTACGAGCAGTACTTC.

This clonotype was picked up many times. The V gene is TRBV9, the J gene TRBJ1-2; the D is unclear. CDR1 SGDLS and CDR2 YYNGEE come from the germline V gene. The V and J ends lost 3 bases and 3 bases respectively, with 3 bases between them. The CDR3 has 11 residues. The CDR3 region is CASSGHYGYTF. The CDR3 DNA reads as TGTGCCAGCAGCGGGCACTATGGCTACACCTTC. The complete variable domain, with remaining parts taken from reference TRBV9 and TRBJ1-2, reads DSGVTQTPKHLITATGQRVTLRCSPRSGDLSVYWYQQSLDQGLQFLIQYYNGEERAKGNILERFSAQQFPDLHSELNLSSLELGDSALYFCASSGHYGYTFGSGTRLTVV.